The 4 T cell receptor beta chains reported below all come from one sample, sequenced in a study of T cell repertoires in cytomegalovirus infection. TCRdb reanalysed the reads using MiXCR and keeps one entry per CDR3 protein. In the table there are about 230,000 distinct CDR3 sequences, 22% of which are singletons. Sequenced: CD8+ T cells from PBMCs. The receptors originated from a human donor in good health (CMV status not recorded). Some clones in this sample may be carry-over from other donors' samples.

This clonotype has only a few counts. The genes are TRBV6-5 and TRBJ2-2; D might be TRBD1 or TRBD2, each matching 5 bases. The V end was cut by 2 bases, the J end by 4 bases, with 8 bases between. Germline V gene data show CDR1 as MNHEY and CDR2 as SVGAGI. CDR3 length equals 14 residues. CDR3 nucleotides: TGTGCCAGCAGTTACGAGGGGCCCACCGGGGAGCTGTTTTTT. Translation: CASSYEGPTGELFF.

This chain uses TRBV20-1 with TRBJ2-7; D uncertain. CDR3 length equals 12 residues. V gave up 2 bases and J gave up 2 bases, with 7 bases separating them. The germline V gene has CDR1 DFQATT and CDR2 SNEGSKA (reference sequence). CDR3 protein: CSARFETYEQYF. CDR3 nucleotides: TGCAGTGCTAGATTCGAGACCTACGAGCAGTACTTC.

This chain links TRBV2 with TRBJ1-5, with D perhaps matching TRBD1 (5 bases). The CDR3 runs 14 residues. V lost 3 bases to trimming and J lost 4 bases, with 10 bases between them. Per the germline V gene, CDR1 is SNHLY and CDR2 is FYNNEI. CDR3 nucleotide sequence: TGTGCCAGCAGTGACTGGGCAGGGAATCAGCCCCAGCATTTT. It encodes CASSDWAGNQPQHF.

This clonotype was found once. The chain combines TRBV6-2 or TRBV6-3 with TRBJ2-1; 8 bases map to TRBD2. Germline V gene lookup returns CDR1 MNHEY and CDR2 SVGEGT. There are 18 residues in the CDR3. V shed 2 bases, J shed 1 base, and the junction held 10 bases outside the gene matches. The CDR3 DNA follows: TGTGCCAGCAGTTACCGCAGGACGGGGGGGCGGTCCTACAATGAGCAGTTCTTC. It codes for CASSYRRTGGRSYNEQFF.